These 21 T cell receptor beta chains originate from one sample sequenced in a study of CD8 T cells in Susac syndrome. Random hexamers were used to reverse transcribe the RNA input (about 0.5 to 1 ug). MiXCR, applied by TCRdb to the immunoSEQ multiplex PCR reads, yields one record per CDR3 protein. Here the sample spans approximately 140,000 distinct CDR3 sequences, around 86% being singletons. What was sequenced was CD8+ T cells from PBMCs. The receptors were gathered from a human donor with multiple sclerosis.

The rearrangement joins TRBV25-1 to TRBJ2-2; D call uncertain. This CDR3 has 19 residues. Germline loops: CDR1 MGHDK, CDR2 SYGVNS. Trimming removed 4 bases at V and 0 bases at J, with 21 bases between. CDR3 sequence reads: CASSGDTSVGTANTGELFF. The DNA of the CDR3 is TGTGCCAGCAGTGGCGACACAAGCGTTGGAACCGCGAACACCGGGGAGCTGTTTTTT.

The chain recombines TRBV13 with TRBJ1-4, with TRBD1 as a possible D gene (6 bases). Germline V lookup: CDR1 PRHDT, CDR2 FYEKMQ (reference sequence). The CDR3 has 12 amino acids. Trimming took off 1 base at V and 11 bases at J, with 8 bases between the two ends. The CDR3 DNA reads TGTGCCAGCAGCTTAGAAGGGGGTAAACTGTTTTTT. Translation gives CASSLEGGKLFF.

This sequence joins TRBV12-3 or TRBV12-4 and TRBJ1-2; 9 bases align to TRBD1. CDR3 length equals 16 residues. The trim removed 3 bases at V and 5 bases at J, leaving 10 bases unmatched. The CDR3 loop reads CASSLGQGIWDYGYTF. Written as DNA, the CDR3 is TGTGCCAGCAGTTTGGGACAGGGTATTTGGGATTATGGCTACACCTTC.

The J gene is TRBJ2-1, the V gene TRBV12-3 or TRBV12-4; D may correspond to TRBD1 or TRBD2 (6 bases each). CDR3 length: 13 amino acids. V lost 7 bases, J lost 6 bases, and 13 bases lay in between. CDR3 bases: TGTGCCAGCACCTGGGGGGCCTCCAATGAGCAGTTCTTC. It codes for CASTWGASNEQFF.

The chain recombines TRBV4-1 with TRBJ2-1; D unresolved. This CDR3 region has 18 residues. V lost 1 base, J lost 1 base, and 17 bases lay in between. The germline gives CDR1 MGHRA, CDR2 YSYEKL. The CDR3 protein is CASSQVFGVIESYNEQFF. In DNA, the CDR3 is TGCGCCAGCAGCCAAGTATTTGGGGTGATCGAGTCCTACAATGAGCAGTTCTTC.

This rearrangement joins TRBV7-9 to TRBJ1-1; no clear D gene. Trimming left V 2 bases short and J 2 bases short, with 12 bases between. CDR3 length: 15 residues. Germline CDR1 SEHNR, CDR2 FQNEAQ (reference sequence). The CDR3 coding sequence is TGTGCCAGCAGCTTATTTTCAGTCAGCAACACTGAAGCTTTCTTT. Translating it yields CASSLFSVSNTEAFF.

The CDR3 region has the DNA TGTGCCAGCAGCCCCGACGGTTTCAATCAGCCCCAGCATTTT. It specifies CASSPDGFNQPQHF. The V call is TRBV7-9, the J call TRBJ1-5; D not certain. From germline, CDR1 is SEHNR and CDR2 FQNEAQ (reference sequence). The V and J ends lost 5 bases and 3 bases respectively, with 11 bases between them. The CDR3 covers 14 residues. The whole variable domain, filled in from reference TRBV7-9 and TRBJ1-5, reads DTGVSQNPRHKITKRGQNVTFRCDPISEHNRLYWYRQTLGQGPEFLTYFQNEAQLEKSRLLSDRFSAERPKGSFSTLEIQRTEQGDSAMYLCASSPDGFNQPQHFGDGTRLSIL.

The V gene is TRBV30, the J gene TRBJ1-1, with TRBD1 matching over 9 bases. The CDR3 spans 14 residues. Trimming removed 7 bases from V and 4 bases from J; junction bases left unmatched: 10. Germline V lookup: CDR1 GTSNPN, CDR2 SVGIG (reference sequence). The chain's CDR3 is CASGEQGAVTEAFF. In DNA form, the CDR3 reads TGTGCCTCTGGGGAACAGGGGGCTGTCACTGAAGCTTTCTTT.

The J gene is TRBJ2-2, the V gene TRBV7-9, with TRBD2 matching over 10 bases. This CDR3 region has 16 residues. Germline trimming cut 2 bases from V and 0 bases from J; bases unmatched to any gene: 0. Per the germline V gene, CDR1 is SEHNR and CDR2 is FQNEAQ (reference sequence). The CDR3 reads CASSLLAGANTGELFF. Here the CDR3 DNA reads TGTGCCAGCAGCTTACTAGCGGGAGCGAACACCGGGGAGCTGTTTTTT.

The CDR3 coding sequence is TGTGCCAGCAGCCAGCGAAGGGGACCCGACACTGAAGCTTTCTTT. Its protein is CASSQRRGPDTEAFF. The V call is TRBV3-1, the J call TRBJ1-1; the D gene is possibly TRBD1 (5 bases). V was clipped by 3 bases and J by 3 bases, with 14 bases between them. Germline V CDR1 and CDR2: LGHDT, YNNKEL (reference sequence). The CDR3 is made up of 15 amino acids. The complete variable domain, with remaining parts taken from reference TRBV3-1 and TRBJ1-1, reads DTAVSQTPKYLVTQMGNDKSIKCEQNLGHDTMYWYKQDSKKFLKIMFSYNNKELIINETVPNRFSPKSPDKAHLNLHINSLELGDSAVYFCASSQRRGPDTEAFFGQGTRLTVV.

This clonotype was observed a handful of times. The chain recombines TRBV19 with TRBJ1-2, with 7 positions matching TRBD1. Unmatched junction bases numbered 9, after V lost 6 bases and J lost 8 bases. Germline V gene data show CDR1 as LNHDA and CDR2 as SQIVND (reference sequence). The CDR3 extends over 13 amino acids. CDR3 amino acids: CASSTGVIMGYTF. CDR3 nucleotide sequence: TGTGCCAGTAGCACAGGGGTAATAATGGGCTACACCTTC.

In its sample, this clonotype was seen once. The CDR3 DNA sequence: TGTGCCAGCAGCCAAGACCTGTCGACTAGCGGGGGAAATGAGCAGTTCTTC. Its protein product is CASSQDLSTSGGNEQFF. This chain uses TRBV3-1 with TRBJ2-1; the match to TRBD2 covers 12 bases. The J segment lost 7 bases and the V segment lost 0 bases, leaving 7 bases of the junction unmatched. Germline V lookup: CDR1 LGHDT, CDR2 YNNKEL (reference sequence). The CDR3 is 17 residues long.

The chain couples TRBV4-1 to TRBJ2-2, with a possible D match to TRBD2 (6 bases). Germline-derived CDR1 and CDR2 are MGHRA and YSYEKL. V dropped 8 bases and J dropped 6 bases, with 16 bases sitting between them. The CDR3 spans 14 residues. The CDR3 reads CASRPGGTSGELFF. The CDR3 bases are TGCGCCAGCCGCCCAGGCGGGACCTCCGGGGAGCTGTTTTTT.

The rearrangement joins TRBV20-1 to TRBJ2-7; D gene uncertain. Germline lookup yields CDR1 DFQATT and CDR2 SNEGSKA (reference sequence). Trimming shortened V by 2 bases and J by 1 base, and 9 bases separated the two germline ends. This CDR3 has 13 amino acids. Here the CDR3 reads CSARPPESYEQYF. The CDR3 DNA follows: TGCAGTGCTAGACCCCCTGAGTCCTACGAGCAGTACTTC.

The CDR3 sequence is CASRLRVNTEAFF. As DNA, the CDR3 is TGTGCCAGCAGACTCAGGGTAAACACTGAAGCTTTCTTT. This chain joins TRBV2 and TRBJ1-1, with D tentatively TRBD1 (5 bases). V lost 6 bases to trimming and J lost 2 bases, with 10 bases between them. The V gene's germline CDR1 is SNHLY and CDR2 FYNNEI. The CDR3 consists of 13 residues.

The V call is TRBV11-2, the J call TRBJ2-1, with D possibly matching TRBD1 (5 bases). The V gene's germline CDR1 is SGHAT and CDR2 FQNNGV. The CDR3 is made up of 14 amino acids. Trimming stripped 5 bases from V and 4 bases from J, with 12 bases between. The CDR3 DNA is TGTGCCAGCAGCAACACAGGAAGGTACAATGAGCAGTTCTTC. Protein product: CASSNTGRYNEQFF.

The CDR3 sequence is CASRNFQDINTEAFF. The DNA for the CDR3 is TGTGCCAGCAGAAACTTCCAGGACATTAACACTGAAGCTTTCTTT. This chain joins TRBV7-9 and TRBJ1-1, with D possibly being TRBD1 (5 bases). CDR1 SEHNR and CDR2 FQNEAQ come from the germline V gene (reference sequence). This CDR3 is built from 15 residues. V gave up 6 bases and J gave up 2 bases, with 16 bases separating them. Full variable domain (rest looked up from reference TRBV7-9 and TRBJ1-1): DTGVSQNPRHKITKRGQNVTFRCDPISEHNRLYWYRQTLGQGPEFLTYFQNEAQLEKSRLLSDRFSAERPKGSFSTLEIQRTEQGDSAMYLCASRNFQDINTEAFFGQGTRLTVV.

A single count supports this clonotype. The V and J genes are TRBV20-1 and TRBJ2-7; no firm D call. Trimming removed 0 bases from V and 3 bases from J, with 15 bases in between. The germline CDR1 and CDR2 sequences are DFQATT and SNEGSKA (reference sequence). The CDR3 covers 15 residues. The CDR3 sequence: CSARDLSGLGYEQYF. The DNA for the CDR3 is TGCAGTGCTAGAGATCTATCGGGCCTGGGCTACGAGCAGTACTTC.

The chain links TRBV4-1 to TRBJ2-1; no clear D gene. The CDR3 has 12 residues. V lost 4 bases to trimming and J lost 4 bases, with 5 bases between them. Germline CDR1 is MGHRA and CDR2 is YSYEKL. The CDR3 region is CASSLLYNEQFF. In nucleotides, the CDR3 is TGCGCCAGCAGCCTCCTTTACAATGAGCAGTTCTTC.

DNA for the CDR3: TGTGCCAGCAGTTTAGCCGGGCTAGGGGGCTACGAGCAGTACGTC. Residues: CASSLAGLGGYEQYV. The V gene is TRBV27, the J gene TRBJ2-7, with D possibly matching TRBD1 (6 bases). In germline, CDR1 is MNHEY, CDR2 SMNVEV (reference sequence). V was cut by 2 bases and J by 3 bases, with 14 bases left in between. There are 15 residues in the CDR3.

V and J are TRBV5-4 and TRBJ2-1, with 13 bases identical to TRBD2. The length of the CDR3 is 21 residues. CDR1 and CDR2 (germline): SGHNT, YYREEE (reference sequence). V shed 0 bases and J 0 bases; nucleotides not matched to a gene: 12. CDR3 region: CASSLVRLGLAGLNSYNEQFF. In nucleotides, the CDR3 is TGTGCCAGCAGCTTGGTCCGGCTGGGACTAGCGGGGCTCAACTCCTACAATGAGCAGTTCTTC.